Below are 7 T cell receptor beta chains sequenced from a single sample in a study of radiation and T cells in renal cell carcinoma. TCRdb keeps only in-frame clones here, not all; method: immunoSEQ multiplex PCR. The sample gives around 64,000 clones, approximately 84% of which show up once; 6% to 8% is in the top ten. Time point in this sample: baseline pretreatment blood. Treatment described: 15 Gy SBRT to primary tumor, nephrectomy 4 weeks later. The sequencing here drew on blood, taken from a patient whose treatment included radiotherapy and nephrectomy. All receptors derive from a man aged 55-75 years with renal cell carcinoma.

The V gene is TRBV7-9, the J gene TRBJ2-1; 9 bases match TRBD2. In germline, CDR1 is SEHNR, CDR2 FQNEAQ (reference sequence). There are 15 residues in the CDR3. J gave up 5 bases and V 1 base, and 3 bases lay outside the gene matches. Here the CDR3 reads CASSLGLAGNNEQFF. The CDR3 region has the DNA TGTGCCAGCAGCTTAGGTCTAGCGGGGAACAATGAGCAGTTCTTC.

The chain joins TRBV5-1 to TRBJ1-5, with D possibly being TRBD1 (5 bases). Germline V gene sequence: CDR1 SGHRS, CDR2 YFSETQ. The CDR3 is made up of 14 amino acids. Trimming left V 4 bases short and J 5 bases short, with 13 bases between. DNA for the CDR3: TGCGCCAGCAGCCCCGCCGGGACGGATCAGCCCCAGCATTTT. Its protein product is CASSPAGTDQPQHF.

V gene TRBV19 combines with J gene TRBJ2-1; D gene uncertain. The germline CDR1 and CDR2 sequences are LNHDA and SQIVND (reference sequence). Deletions cut 0 bases from V and 5 bases from J, with 2 bases between. This CDR3 has 12 residues. The CDR3 DNA follows: TGTGCCAGTAGTATAGAAGACAATGAGCAGTTCTTC. It codes for CASSIEDNEQFF.

The genes are TRBV18 and TRBJ1-4, with D unresolved. This CDR3 is built from 14 residues. With 3 bases removed from V and 4 bases from J, the gap between germline ends came to 9 bases. Germline V gene sequence: CDR1 KGHSH, CDR2 LQKENI. DNA for the CDR3: TGTGCCAGCTCACCTGGCCGCAATAATGAAAAACTGTTTTTT. Translation: CASSPGRNNEKLFF.

The chain links TRBV27 to TRBJ1-1, with D possibly being TRBD1 (6 bases). This CDR3 contains 14 residues. CDR1 and CDR2 from the germline V gene are MNHEY and SMNVEV (reference sequence). Deletions cut 5 bases from V and 1 base from J, with 11 bases between. CDR3 sequence reads: CASSPWGANTEAFF. The CDR3 nucleotides read TGTGCCAGCAGTCCGTGGGGGGCGAACACTGAAGCTTTCTTT.

The chain uses TRBV27 and TRBJ1-2; 8 bases are a match to TRBD1. Germline CDR1 reads MNHEY; CDR2 reads SMNVEV (reference sequence). This CDR3 has 14 amino acids. The ends lost 3 bases at V and 7 bases at J; junction bases unmatched: 7. The CDR3 bases are TGTGCCAGCAGTTTCCAGGGGGCGGTCAGTGGCTACACCTTC. It translates to CASSFQGAVSGYTF.

This chain uses TRBV30 with TRBJ2-1, with TRBD2 matching 10 bases. Germline loops: CDR1 GTSNPN, CDR2 SVGIG (reference sequence). The ends lost 7 bases at V and 13 bases at J; junction bases unmatched: 10. This CDR3 region has 12 residues. The CDR3 DNA reads as TGTGCCTTCGGACTAGCGGCCTCTTACCAGTTCTTC. Residues: CAFGLAASYQFF.